This note documents a single T cell receptor beta chain sequence. The use of a sample-barcoded 5' primer and a J-beta primer mix characterized a second PCR of roughly 7 to 11 cycles. Using its own MiXCR run on the 5' RACE reads, TCRdb lists one record per CDR3 protein. The sample has approximately 900,000 distinct CDR3 sequences, about 44% seen once; the top ten hold over 10%. The CDR3 is 16 amino acids. Trimming took 0 bases from V and 0 from J; bases not matched to a gene: 1. Germline values: CDR1 LGHNA, CDR2 YSLEER. The data were obtained in a study of blood T cells in healthy people across ages. V gene TRBV4-3 combines with J gene TRBJ2-1, with 8 positions matching TRBD2. The source material was blood. The sequence derives from a man younger than 40 in good health. Here the CDR3 DNA reads TGCGCCAGCAGCCAAGAAGGGACTAGCTCCTACAATGAGCAGTTCTTC. Protein: CASSQEGTSSYNEQFF.